Shown below are 3 T cell receptor beta chains from a single sample sequenced in a study of T cells in Graves' hyperthyroidism and ophthalmopathy. Using RNA transcripts as the source, TCR beta CDR3 regions were amplified. First-round RT-PCR with HTBI primers amplified the TCR CDR3 region. TCRdb reprocessed the multiplex PCR reads with MiXCR, giving one entry per CDR3 protein. The table lists 350,000 to 400,000 distinct CDR3 sequences, approximately 17% of them singletons. Sequencing was performed on blood. The receptor set was obtained from a man younger than 30 with Graves' ophthalmopathy.

In this sample, this clonotype turned up a few times. The J gene is TRBJ2-2, the V gene TRBV11-2; 8 nucleotides agree with TRBD2. CDR1 SGHAT and CDR2 FQNNGV come from the germline V gene. This CDR3 contains 16 residues. With 2 bases clipped from V and 4 bases from J, the junction kept 6 bases outside the gene matches. DNA of the CDR3: TGTGCCAGCAGCTTATCAGCGGGGGAGAGCACCGGGGAGCTGTTTTTT. Translating gives CASSLSAGESTGELFF. The full variable domain, completed using reference TRBV11-2 and TRBJ2-2, is EAGVAQSPRYKIIEKRQSVAFWCNPISGHATLYWYQQILGQGPKLLIQFQNNGVVDDSQLPKDRFSAERLKGVDSTLKIQPAKLEDSAVYLCASSLSAGESTGELFFGEGSRLTVL.

This clonotype has only a few counts. The chain links TRBV6-1 to TRBJ2-3; the match to TRBD1 covers 8 bases. V dropped 6 bases and J dropped 2; count of bases not matched to a gene: 13. Germline V gives CDR1 MNHNS, CDR2 SASEGT. The CDR3 covers 17 residues. The CDR3 spells CASSHDRGNSFTDTQYF. CDR3 DNA: TGTGCCAGCAGCCACGACAGGGGCAATTCCTTCACAGATACGCAGTATTTT.

In this sample, this clonotype turned up many times. This rearrangement joins TRBV7-8 to TRBJ1-2, with D unresolved. CDR1 and CDR2 (germline): SGHVS, FQNEAQ. This CDR3 has 15 amino acids. Trimming shortened V by 1 base and J by 0 bases, and 9 bases separated the two germline ends. The CDR3 DNA reads as TGTGCCAGCAGCTTAGGAAAAGGGACTAACTATGGCTACACCTTC. Its translation: CASSLGKGTNYGYTF.